This entry lists 22 T cell receptor beta chains sequenced from one sample in a study of blood T cells in healthy people across ages. A second PCR, run for roughly 6 to 11 cycles, used a sample-barcoded 5' primer plus a J-beta primer mix. TCRdb ran MiXCR on the 5' RACE reads and lists one entry per CDR3 protein. The sample has about 1,800,000 distinct CDR3 sequences; approximately 30% are singletons. The sample comprised blood. All receptors come from a woman in her 30s in good health.

There are a few counts of this clonotype. The J gene is TRBJ2-7, the V gene TRBV14; D is ambiguous. Trimming left V 4 bases short and J 0 bases short, with 10 bases between. CDR1 is SGHDN, CDR2 FVKESK, per germline. There are 14 residues in the CDR3. The CDR3: CASSPDGTSYEQYF. The CDR3 nucleotides are TGTGCCAGCAGCCCCGACGGTACCTCCTACGAGCAGTACTTC. The full variable domain, its missing parts supplied by reference TRBV14 and TRBJ2-7, is EAGVTQFPSHSVIEKGQTVTLRCDPISGHDNLYWYRRVMGKEIKFLLHFVKESKQDESGMPNNRFLAERTGGTYSTLKVQPAELEDSGVYFCASSPDGTSYEQYFGPGTRLTVT.

Only one count was recorded for this clonotype. The chain carries TRBV20-1 and TRBJ2-1; D is perhaps TRBD1 or TRBD2 (5 bases each). The germline V gene has CDR1 DFQATT and CDR2 SNEGSKA (reference sequence). The CDR3 spans 13 residues. Trimming cost V 4 bases and J 8 bases, with 15 bases left between them. The CDR3 loop is CSATRDPGDEQFF. The CDR3 DNA follows: TGCAGTGCTACACGGGACCCCGGAGATGAGCAGTTCTTC.

Only a few counts were recorded for this clonotype. The chain uses TRBV2 and TRBJ1-6, with D unclear. Germline-derived CDR1 and CDR2 are SNHLY and FYNNEI. V dropped 1 base and J dropped 8 bases, with 18 bases sitting between them. The CDR3 runs 17 residues. The CDR3 sequence: CASSEGGRWRVDSPLHF. CDR3 sequence (DNA): TGTGCCAGCAGTGAAGGTGGACGATGGAGGGTCGATTCACCCCTCCACTTT.

This clonotype was seen a few times. Compared with germline, one end of the junction differs, possibly owing to a read error. The chain carries TRBV28 and TRBJ1-2, with D perhaps TRBD1 (5 bases). Per the germline V gene, CDR1 is MDHEN and CDR2 is SYDVKM. The CDR3 has 14 amino acids. The CDR3 DNA is TGTGCCGGCAGTTCCCCCGGGGGAAACTATGGCTACACCTTC. Amino acid sequence: CAGSSPGGNYGYTF.

A few counts support this clonotype. The chain employs TRBV24-1 and TRBJ2-5; D may be TRBD2 (6 bases). The germline gives CDR1 KGHDR, CDR2 SFDVKD. The ends were cut back, 1 base at V and 10 bases at J, with 12 bases in the middle. The CDR3 loop spans 13 amino acids. CDR3 nucleotides: TGTGCCACCAGTGATTTCCGCTCGGGGGTCCAGTACTTC. Protein sequence: CATSDFRSGVQYF.

The chain joins TRBV12-3 or TRBV12-4 to TRBJ2-1, with TRBD1 matching over 7 bases. V was clipped by 2 bases and J by 0 bases; unmatched bases: 13. This CDR3 has 19 residues. The CDR3 DNA reads TGTGCCAGCAGTTTACCCGCTGTACAGACAGGGAGCTCCTACAATGAGCAGTTCTTC. Amino acids: CASSLPAVQTGSSYNEQFF.

The J gene is TRBJ1-6, the V gene TRBV10-1; D remains unclear. Trimming pared 0 bases from V and 8 bases from J, leaving 8 bases between. Germline V gene sequence: CDR1 WNHNN, CDR2 SYGVQD (reference sequence). This CDR3 has 14 residues. CDR3 DNA sequence: TGCGCCAGCAGTGAGTCGCGGCGAGATTCACCCCTCCACTTT. Translated, it gives CASSESRRDSPLHF.

This clonotype was observed a handful of times. The chain employs TRBV6-6 and TRBJ1-4; D gene ambiguous. The CDR3 length is 17 residues. The ends were cut back, 0 bases at V and 0 bases at J, with 11 bases in the middle. Looked up from germline, CDR1 is MNHNY and CDR2 is SVGAGI (reference sequence). The CDR3, as DNA: TGTGCCAGCAGTTACTCGTATGAGGGAGCAACTAATGAAAAACTGTTTTTT. Its translation: CASSYSYEGATNEKLFF.

The gene calls are TRBV4-1 and TRBJ1-1, with unresolved D. V was shortened by 5 bases and J by 3 bases, with 10 bases between the two germline ends. Germline V gene sequence: CDR1 MGHRA, CDR2 YSYEKL. The CDR3 totals 13 residues. CDR3 nucleotide sequence: TGCGCCAGCAGCACCGGATCTTACACTGAAGCTTTCTTT. It codes for CASSTGSYTEAFF.

This clonotype was found a few times. V gene TRBV6-5 combines with J gene TRBJ1-1; TRBD1 aligns across 9 bases. Germline V lookup: CDR1 MNHEY, CDR2 SVGAGI. The V and J ends lost 7 bases and 3 bases, in that order; junction bases with no gene match: 9. CDR3 length: 15 amino acids. CDR3 residues: CASKTVTGGDTEAFF. CDR3 bases: TGTGCCAGCAAAACTGTGACAGGGGGGGACACTGAAGCTTTCTTT.

This clonotype was counted ten times or more. The V gene is TRBV5-5, the J gene TRBJ2-1; 10 bases agree with TRBD2. The CDR3 sequence is 16 residues long. J was trimmed by 7 bases and V by 2 bases; bases with no gene match: 9. CDR1 is SGHKS, CDR2 YYEKEE, per germline (reference sequence). CDR3 residues: CASSFGGGLALNEQFF. The CDR3 DNA is TGTGCCAGCAGCTTTGGGGGGGGACTAGCGTTAAATGAGCAGTTCTTC.

This clonotype was observed many times. The rearrangement joins TRBV10-3 to TRBJ2-5, with D perhaps TRBD1 or TRBD2 (5 bases each). The CDR3 is 14 amino acids. Trimming shortened V by 0 bases and J by 5 bases, and 10 bases separated the two germline ends. From germline, CDR1 is ENHRY and CDR2 SYGVKD. In DNA, the CDR3 is TGTGCCATCAGTGAGTCTCTCAGGGAGGAGACCCAGTACTTC. Protein: CAISESLREETQYF.

This clonotype was counted at least ten times. One end of the junction does not line up with germline, which may come from a read error. The genes are TRBV6-5 and TRBJ1-2; 12 bases map to TRBD1. Per the germline V gene, CDR1 is MNHEY and CDR2 is SVGAGI. The CDR3 loop spans 15 amino acids. CDR3 nucleotide sequence: TGTGCCAGCAGTCGGGGACAGGGGGCTAATTATGGCTACACCTTC. Translation gives CASSRGQGANYGYTF.

This clonotype was observed many times. The gene calls are TRBV29-1 and TRBJ2-7; TRBD1 aligns across 8 bases. With V trimmed by 1 base and J by 5 bases, 1 base remained unmatched. The CDR3 contains 12 residues. Germline V gives CDR1 SQVTM, CDR2 ANQGSEA. CDR3 coding DNA: TGCAGCGTTGAAGGACAGGGGAACGAGCAGTACTTC. Translating it yields CSVEGQGNEQYF.

The chain joins TRBV12-5 to TRBJ2-3; 8 nucleotides match TRBD1. This CDR3 is built from 15 residues. Germline trimming cut 7 bases from V and 6 bases from J; bases unmatched to any gene: 12. The V gene's germline CDR1 is LGHNT and CDR2 FRNRAP. CDR3 sequence (DNA): TGTGCTAGTGATTTAGGACAGGGCCTTAGGGATACGCAGTATTTT. Translation gives CASDLGQGLRDTQYF.

This clonotype was counted only a few times. This chain joins TRBV5-1 and TRBJ1-1, with D uncertain. The CDR3 is 14 residues long. Trimming removed 0 bases from V and 10 bases from J, with 16 bases in between. CDR1 and CDR2 (germline): SGHRS, YFSETQ. CDR3 coding DNA: TGCGCCAGCAGCTTGGCGCCGGGTCAGCAGACAGCTTTCTTT. Protein: CASSLAPGQQTAFF.

Only a few counts were recorded for this clonotype. Its ends do not fully match the called genes, so a read error is possible. This chain connects TRBV12-3 or TRBV12-4 to TRBJ1-1, with D uncertain. The CDR3 covers 12 residues. The CDR3 nucleotides read TGTGCCAGCATTTTAGGAAACACTGAAGCTTTCTTT. Protein product: CASILGNTEAFF.

The rearrangement links TRBV7-2 to TRBJ1-5; unclear D gene. Trimming took 1 base from V and 6 from J, leaving 10 bases between them. This CDR3 is 14 amino acids long. CDR1 SGHTA and CDR2 FQGNSA come from the germline V gene. The CDR3 protein is CASSLETIGQPQHF. Written as DNA, the CDR3 is TGTGCCAGCAGCTTAGAAACGATAGGTCAGCCCCAGCATTTT. Full variable domain (remainder filled in from reference TRBV7-2 and TRBJ1-5): GAGVSQSPSNKVTEKGKDVELRCDPISGHTALYWYRQSLGQGLEFLIYFQGNSAPDKSGLPSDRFSAERTGGSVSTLTIQRTQQEDSAVYLCASSLETIGQPQHFGDGTRLSIL.

The sample holds a few counts of this clonotype. V is TRBV6-6 and J is TRBJ1-2; D is uncertain. The CDR3 contains 13 residues. CDR1 and CDR2 (germline): MNHNY, SVGAGI (reference sequence). The V end was cut by 6 bases, the J end by 5 bases, with 13 bases between. The CDR3 sequence is CASSFAFEYGYTF. The CDR3 DNA sequence: TGTGCCAGCAGCTTCGCGTTCGAGTATGGCTACACCTTC.

The sample holds a few counts of this clonotype. The chain combines TRBV20-1 with TRBJ2-7; D might be TRBD1 (5 bases). The V end was cut by 5 bases, the J end by 6 bases, with 23 bases between. The CDR3 has 15 residues. Germline assignment: CDR1 DFQATT and CDR2 SNEGSKA (reference sequence). The DNA of the CDR3 is TGCAGTGCTGGGGCCTCCTCTAGAATCCAACTCGAGCAGTACTTC. It encodes CSAGASSRIQLEQYF.

Only a few counts were recorded for this clonotype. The CDR3, as DNA: TGTGCCAGCCTGGACAGGGGAAGCACAGATACGCAGTATTTT. It is translated as CASLDRGSTDTQYF. V usage is TRBV2 and J usage is TRBJ2-3, with 9 bases lining up with TRBD1. J lost 0 bases, V lost 8 bases, and 3 bases had no gene match. The CDR3 runs to 14 residues. Germline CDR1 reads SNHLY; CDR2 reads FYNNEI.

Details on this clonotype: A much larger clone is a single base away; this may be a read error. The V and J genes are TRBV10-3 and TRBJ2-5; a weak D match, TRBD2 (6 bases). The V gene lost 6 bases and the J gene lost 11 bases, with 25 bases spanning the gap. Germline V CDR1 and CDR2: ENHRY, SYGVKD. This CDR3 is 15 amino acids long. Here the CDR3 DNA reads TGTGCCATCAGAGGGGACTCCAGGACTGCCAATGAGCAGTACTTC. Translated: CAIRGDSRTANEQYF.